The 28 T cell receptor beta chains listed next were all sequenced from one sample in a study of CD8+ T cells in alopecia areata. CD4+ cells from several patients were sorted into CD25+CD127- cells. It was cDNA, reverse transcribed from extracted RNA, that served as the sequencing template. Assay: immunoSEQ multiplex PCR; the TCRdb copy retains only in-frame clones and omits some. This table has tens of thousands of clones, roughly 62% appearing once. Sequenced sample: CD4+ Tregs sorted from blood. Every receptor here comes from a human donor with alopecia areata.

The V gene is TRBV7-2, the J gene TRBJ1-4, with D unresolved. Germline V gives CDR1 SGHTA, CDR2 FQGNSA. This CDR3 is 13 amino acids long. Between the trimmed V and J ends, which lost 5 bases and 8 bases, there was a span of 12 bases. The CDR3 protein is CASSPPNQEKLFF. CDR3 in DNA: TGTGCCAGCAGCCCACCGAATCAAGAAAAACTGTTTTTT.

The V gene is TRBV21-1, the J gene TRBJ2-6; the listed D gene, TRBD1, was not tested against the DNA. TRBV21-1 has pseudogene status. The CDR3 has 18 residues. CDR3 DNA sequence: TGTGCCAGCAGCAAAGATGGGTCAGGGTGCTCTGGGGCCAACGTCCTGACTTTC. As protein: CASSKDGSGCSGANVLTF.

There are a few counts of this clone. This sequence joins TRBV7-9 and TRBJ2-1; TRBD2 matches 9 bases. The V segment lost 6 bases and the J segment 5 bases; nucleotides outside the gene matches: 17. CDR1 is SEHNR, CDR2 FQNEAQ, per germline (reference sequence). The CDR3 loop spans 18 amino acids. DNA for the CDR3: TGTGCCAGCAGTCCTCGTCTCGGCGGGCGGGAGGGGAACAATGAGCAGTTCTTC. Protein product: CASSPRLGGREGNNEQFF.

This rearrangement joins TRBV2 to TRBJ1-5, with TRBD1 identical over 9 bases. The germline gives CDR1 SNHLY, CDR2 FYNNEI. The CDR3 is made up of 15 amino acids. V was clipped by 6 bases and J by 0 bases; unmatched bases: 3. The CDR3 nucleotides read TGTGCCAGCAGGTTACAGGGGGCTAGCAATCAGCCCCAGCATTTT. Amino acids: CASRLQGASNQPQHF.

The chain links TRBV2 to TRBJ1-2; D gene unclear. CDR3 length: 16 residues. Germline V gene sequence: CDR1 SNHLY, CDR2 FYNNEI. The V and J ends lost 3 bases and 5 bases respectively, with 19 bases between them. This CDR3 reads CASSDRVGRQEYGYTF. The CDR3 DNA is TGTGCCAGCAGTGACCGGGTGGGCCGGCAAGAGTATGGCTACACCTTC.

The V and J genes are TRBV10-2 and TRBJ2-5; D gene unclear. The CDR3 has 13 residues. Per germline, CDR1 WSHSY and CDR2 SAAADI. V was trimmed by 4 bases and J by 5 bases, leaving 11 bases between them. In nucleotides, the CDR3 is TGCGCCAGCAGTGGGGAATTTCGGGAGACCCAGTACTTC. Residues: CASSGEFRETQYF.

This clone was counted a few times. The rearrangement uses TRBV28 and TRBJ2-7; D call uncertain. Trimming removed 3 bases from V and 1 base from J, with 4 bases in between. CDR3 size: 12 residues. Germline CDR1 and CDR2: MDHEN and SYDVKM. CDR3 bases: TGTGCCAGCAGTTTTCGATCCTACGAGCAGTACTTC. Amino acids: CASSFRSYEQYF.

The V and J genes are TRBV30 and TRBJ2-1; D not certain. V was shortened by 6 bases and J by 4 bases, with 16 bases between the two germline ends. Germline assignment: CDR1 GTSNPN and CDR2 SVGIG (reference sequence). The length of the CDR3 is 14 residues. The CDR3 here is CACATVNSYNEQFF. CDR3 DNA sequence: TGTGCCTGTGCTACAGTTAACTCTTACAATGAGCAGTTCTTC.

In its sample, this clone was seen a few times. The genes are TRBV20-1 and TRBJ2-1; D gene ambiguous. V lost 8 bases and J 6 bases, leaving 11 bases between the germline ends. CDR3 size: 11 residues. Germline V CDR1 and CDR2: DFQATT, SNEGSKA (reference sequence). The CDR3 bases are TGCAGTACGTCTCCCCGCAATGAGCAGTTCTTC. Protein product: CSTSPRNEQFF.

V gene TRBV7-8 combines with J gene TRBJ1-1, with TRBD1 matching 8 bases. Germline V CDR1 and CDR2: SGHVS, FQNEAQ. V was pared by 2 bases and J by 1 base, with 6 bases of the junction left unmatched. This CDR3 is 16 amino acids long. The CDR3, as DNA: TGTGCCAGCAGCTTATCGACAGGGGCTCCGAACACTGAAGCTTTCTTT. Protein: CASSLSTGAPNTEAFF.

The chain joins TRBV6-1 to TRBJ2-7, with 7 bases matching TRBD2. Germline CDR1 is MNHNS and CDR2 is SASEGT. J was trimmed by 6 bases and V by 7 bases; bases with no gene match: 12. The CDR3 contains 14 residues. The CDR3 sequence is CASTQRGNLVEQYF. DNA for the CDR3: TGTGCCAGCACCCAGCGGGGTAACCTTGTCGAGCAGTACTTC.

The chain uses TRBV27 and TRBJ1-5; D ambiguous. The CDR3 is 13 residues long. The germline CDR1 and CDR2 sequences are MNHEY and SMNVEV (reference sequence). V dropped 5 bases and J dropped 7 bases, with 12 bases sitting between them. The CDR3 DNA sequence: TGTGCCAGCAGTCTAGAGCTCCGGCAGCCCCAGCATTTT. Translating it yields CASSLELRQPQHF.

The sample holds a few counts of this clone. The rearrangement uses TRBV14 and TRBJ1-6; D is possibly TRBD1 (5 bases). Germline lookup yields CDR1 SGHDN and CDR2 FVKESK. CDR3 length equals 14 residues. The V end was cut by 5 bases, the J end by 13 bases, with 18 bases between. The CDR3 sequence is CASSWDSIAGPLHF. In DNA, the CDR3 is TGTGCCAGCAGCTGGGACTCCATAGCGGGGCCCCTCCACTTT.

This clone was seen a few times. The rearrangement joins TRBV9 to TRBJ2-3; D is perhaps TRBD1 (5 bases). The V end was cut by 1 base, the J end by 0 bases, with 6 bases between. The germline V gene has CDR1 SGDLS and CDR2 YYNGEE. The CDR3 sequence is 14 residues long. DNA for the CDR3: TGTGCCAGCAGCGTAAGACAGAGCACAGATACGCAGTATTTT. This translates into CASSVRQSTDTQYF.

The genes are TRBV2 and TRBJ1-5; 12 bases fit TRBD1. CDR1 and CDR2 (germline): SNHLY, FYNNEI. Unmatched junction bases numbered 7, after V lost 6 bases and J lost 7 bases. The length of the CDR3 is 15 residues. The CDR3 loop reads CASSAGQGARQPQHF. The CDR3 coding sequence is TGTGCCAGCAGCGCGGGACAGGGGGCTCGGCAGCCCCAGCATTTT.

The chain couples TRBV19 to TRBJ1-5; D gene uncertain. Trimming pared 3 bases from V and 0 bases from J, leaving 15 bases between. CDR3 length equals 17 residues. Per germline, CDR1 LNHDA and CDR2 SQIVND (reference sequence). The CDR3 sequence is CASSIEAADLSNQPQHF. The DNA of the CDR3 is TGTGCCAGTAGTATCGAGGCGGCAGATCTTAGCAATCAGCCCCAGCATTTT.

The genes are TRBV5-1 and TRBJ1-1; no clear D gene. Looked up from germline, CDR1 is SGHRS and CDR2 is YFSETQ. CDR3 length: 13 residues. Trimming took off 4 bases at V and 5 bases at J, with 12 bases between the two ends. CDR3 sequence (DNA): TGCGCCAGCAGCCTGCCCTCCCGGACTGAAGCTTTCTTT. This codes for CASSLPSRTEAFF.

This clone turned up a few times. The CDR3 sequence: CSAVAQGLNTEAFF. Written as DNA, the CDR3 is TGCAGCGCCGTGGCCCAGGGATTAAACACTGAAGCTTTCTTT. V usage is TRBV29-1 and J usage is TRBJ1-1; a weak D match, TRBD1 (5 bases). Germline V gives CDR1 SQVTM, CDR2 ANQGSEA. The CDR3 loop spans 14 amino acids. The V gene lost 7 bases and the J gene lost 2 bases, with 17 bases spanning the gap.

This clone appeared once. The junction shows a germline mismatch at one end, possibly a read error. This chain joins TRBV27 and TRBJ2-7, with 8 bases identical to TRBD1. Germline loops: CDR1 MNHEY, CDR2 SMNVEV (reference sequence). The CDR3 contains 15 residues. Here the CDR3 reads CASSLYSPVQGVFFF. The CDR3 DNA is TGTGCCAGCAGTTTATACAGCCCCGTACAGGGGGTTTTTTTCTTC.

The chain combines TRBV4-2 with TRBJ2-1; 9 bases match TRBD1. V was clipped by 0 bases and J by 8 bases; unmatched bases: 11. Germline values: CDR1 LGHNA, CDR2 YNFKEQ. This CDR3 contains 17 residues. In DNA, the CDR3 is TGTGCCAGCAGCCAAGAGTTATCGGGACAGGGTAAACATGAGCAGTTCTTC. As protein: CASSQELSGQGKHEQFF.

This sequence joins TRBV7-2 and TRBJ1-2; a possible D gene is TRBD1 (5 bases). Trimming removed 6 bases at V and 7 bases at J, with 15 bases between. The CDR3 is 13 residues long. Germline loops: CDR1 SGHTA, CDR2 FQGNSA. The CDR3 bases are TGTGCCAGCAGTCCTCTGGGGGTGGGTGGCTACACCTTC. Encoded protein: CASSPLGVGGYTF.

This chain uses TRBV19 with TRBJ1-4; TRBD1 matches at 8 bases. With 6 bases clipped from V and 5 bases from J, the junction kept 8 bases outside the gene matches. The germline gives CDR1 LNHDA, CDR2 SQIVND (reference sequence). This CDR3 is built from 15 residues. CDR3 nucleotides: TGTGCCAGTAGCTTCAGGGGGCTGCCCAATGAAAAACTGTTTTTT. This encodes CASSFRGLPNEKLFF.

This clone was observed a few times. This sequence joins TRBV27 and TRBJ2-3, with D tentatively TRBD2 (5 bases). Per the germline V gene, CDR1 is MNHEY and CDR2 is SMNVEV (reference sequence). V lost 2 bases, J lost 6 bases, and 12 bases lay in between. This CDR3 has 14 amino acids. The CDR3 here is CASSLDRGEDTQYF. For the CDR3, the DNA is TGTGCCAGCAGTTTAGATCGGGGTGAGGATACGCAGTATTTT.

This rearrangement joins TRBV28 to TRBJ1-2, with D maybe TRBD1 (5 bases). CDR3 length: 12 residues. CDR1 is MDHEN and CDR2 is SYDVKM in the germline V gene. Trimming stripped 5 bases from V and 5 bases from J, with 9 bases between. The CDR3 DNA is TGTGCCAGCAGTAGTTCAGGGTATGGCTACACCTTC. As protein: CASSSSGYGYTF.

With regard to this clone: The sample contains more than one DNA sequence encoding this CDR3. The rearrangement uses TRBV9 and TRBJ1-6; D is undetermined. The ends were cut back, 0 bases at V and 4 bases at J, with 11 bases in the middle. The CDR3 is 16 amino acids. Germline V gene sequence: CDR1 SGDLS, CDR2 YYNGEE. This chain's CDR3 is CASSVGTENYNSPLHF. In DNA, the CDR3 is TGTGCCAGCAGCGTAGGGACGGAGAATTATAATTCACCCCTCCACTTT.

This sequence joins TRBV5-1 and TRBJ1-1, with a possible D match to TRBD1 (6 bases). CDR1 SGHRS and CDR2 YFSETQ come from the germline V gene. The V gene lost 5 bases and the J gene lost 6 bases, with 14 bases spanning the gap. The CDR3 runs to 13 residues. The CDR3 bases are TGCGCCAGCAGGAGGGGGGGCGAAGCTGAAGCTTTCTTT. Translating it yields CASRRGGEAEAFF.

This chain connects TRBV29-1 to TRBJ1-2; 7 nucleotides line up with TRBD1. This CDR3 has 12 residues. Germline V gives CDR1 SQVTM, CDR2 ANQGSEA. The J segment lost 8 bases and the V segment lost 6 bases, leaving 9 bases of the junction unmatched. The CDR3 bases are TGCAGCGTCGGACAGGCTAGCAAGGGCTACACCTTC. Protein: CSVGQASKGYTF. The full variable domain, its missing parts supplied by reference TRBV29-1 and TRBJ1-2, is SAVISQKPSRDICQRGTSLTIQCQVDSQVTMMFWYRQQPGQSLTLIATANQGSEATYESGFVIDKFPISRPNLTFSTLTVSNMSPEDSSIYLCSVGQASKGYTFGSGTRLTVV.

The CDR3 nucleotides are TGCGCCAGCAGCCAAGTATACCGGTTCTCTGGAAACACCATATATTTT. Its translation is CASSQVYRFSGNTIYF. This chain joins TRBV4-3 and TRBJ1-3; D gene uncertain. Per the germline V gene, CDR1 is LGHNA and CDR2 is YSLEER. The CDR3 covers 16 residues. V was trimmed by 1 base and J by 0 bases, leaving 10 bases between them.